Below, 9 T cell receptor beta chains from the same sample are listed, as sequenced in a study of control samples from healthy donors and cancer patients (dated by TCRdb to between 2020 and 2021). Library preparation employed the immunoSEQ multiplex PCR assay. In its TCRdb copy, this immuneACCESS table keeps in-frame sequences only and misses some clones. Where compared with another copy, unresolved V genes explain less than half of these, and the others have no known cause. Recorded for this sample are about 86,000 clones; approximately 93% of them occurred a single time. Over 1.3% of the sample goes to the ten largest clones. Sequences were obtained from blood. The receptors stem from a woman aged 30 to 39 in good health.

The chain employs TRBV29-1 and TRBJ1-4; D call uncertain. This CDR3 contains 12 residues. Germline-derived CDR1 and CDR2 are SQVTM and ANQGSEA. The V end was cut by 7 bases, the J end by 0 bases, with 6 bases between. CDR3 amino acids: CSGASTNEKLFF. CDR3 nucleotide sequence: TGCAGCGGGGCATCAACTAATGAAAAACTGTTTTTT.

The gene calls are TRBV5-6 and TRBJ2-7; D might be TRBD2 (6 bases). Germline V gene data show CDR1 as SGHDT and CDR2 as YYEEEE. This CDR3 spans 13 amino acids. The germline V and J ends were trimmed by 4 bases and 3 bases, with 11 bases remaining between them. The CDR3 region has the DNA TGTGCCAGCAGCCCGGGACTCCTCTACGAGCAGTACTTC. The encoded protein is CASSPGLLYEQYF.

This clone was observed once. The chain couples TRBV11-2 to TRBJ1-2, with D perhaps TRBD1 (5 bases). Between the trimmed V and J ends, which lost 5 bases and 1 base, there was a span of 11 bases. The CDR3 consists of 14 residues. Germline CDR1 reads SGHAT; CDR2 reads FQNNGV. This CDR3 is CASSVTAGNYGYTF. The DNA for the CDR3 is TGTGCCAGCAGCGTGACAGCCGGTAACTATGGCTACACCTTC.

The chain couples TRBV6-2 or TRBV6-3 to TRBJ2-7, with D perhaps matching TRBD1 (5 bases). Germline V gene lookup returns CDR1 MNHEY and CDR2 SVGEGT. V lost 2 bases and J 4 bases, leaving 18 bases between the germline ends. The CDR3 sequence is 16 residues long. Here the CDR3 reads CASSYHFPDQGYEQYF. CDR3 nucleotides: TGTGCCAGCAGTTACCACTTCCCGGACCAGGGTTACGAGCAGTACTTC.

J is TRBJ1-3 and V is TRBV5-8; D is unclear. The V end lost 2 bases, the J end lost 0 bases, and 15 bases lay between the germline ends. CDR1 is SGHTS, CDR2 YDEGEE, per germline. The CDR3 has 17 residues. The CDR3 loop is CASSFLRDSDSGNTIYF. CDR3 DNA sequence: TGTGCCAGCAGCTTTTTGAGGGATTCGGACTCTGGAAACACCATATATTTT.

The rearrangement joins TRBV28 to TRBJ1-6; D unresolved. Between the trimmed V and J ends, which lost 3 bases and 4 bases, there was a span of 10 bases. The CDR3 covers 15 residues. CDR1 MDHEN and CDR2 SYDVKM come from the germline V gene. The CDR3 region is CASSFSGRYNSPLHF. The CDR3 region has the DNA TGTGCCAGCAGTTTCTCGGGAAGGTATAATTCACCCCTCCACTTT. Looking up the rest from reference TRBV28 and TRBJ1-6 gives the full variable domain: DVKVTQSSRYLVKRTGEKVFLECVQDMDHENMFWYRQDPGLGLRLIYFSYDVKMKEKGDIPEGYSVSREKKERFSLILESASTNQTSMYLCASSFSGRYNSPLHFGNGTRLTVT.

V is TRBV28 and J is TRBJ1-2; 8 positions match TRBD1. Germline CDR1 MDHEN, CDR2 SYDVKM. The CDR3 loop spans 14 amino acids. V trimming: 7 bases; J trimming: 4 bases; junction bases outside the gene matches: 8. CDR3 sequence: CASTPSDRVYGYTF. The CDR3 bases are TGTGCCAGCACCCCTTCGGACAGGGTCTATGGCTACACCTTC.

The chain has TRBV5-1 and TRBJ2-1; D gene uncertain. The V and J ends lost 0 bases and 4 bases respectively, with 2 bases between them. The CDR3 has 12 amino acids. In germline, CDR1 is SGHRS, CDR2 YFSETQ. CDR3 bases: TGCGCCAGCAGCTTGGATTACAATGAGCAGTTCTTC. This translates into CASSLDYNEQFF.

The chain has TRBV14 and TRBJ1-2, with D possibly being TRBD1 (5 bases). The CDR3 is 14 residues long. Germline V gives CDR1 SGHDN, CDR2 FVKESK. The V gene lost 5 bases and the J gene lost 7 bases, with 17 bases spanning the gap. The CDR3 nucleotides are TGTGCCAGCAGCACTCGGGACGGGAGAGGTGGCTACACCTTC. Its translation is CASSTRDGRGGYTF.